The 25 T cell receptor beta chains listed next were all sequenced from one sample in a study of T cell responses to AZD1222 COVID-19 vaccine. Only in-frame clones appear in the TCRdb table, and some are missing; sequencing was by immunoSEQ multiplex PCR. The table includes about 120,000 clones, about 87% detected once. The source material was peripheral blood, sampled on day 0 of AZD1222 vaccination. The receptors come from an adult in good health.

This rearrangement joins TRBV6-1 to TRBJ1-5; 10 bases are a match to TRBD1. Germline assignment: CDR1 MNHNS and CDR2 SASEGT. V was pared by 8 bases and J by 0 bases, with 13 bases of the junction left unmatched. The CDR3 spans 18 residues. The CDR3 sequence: CASCAAGQGTGSNQPQHF. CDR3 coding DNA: TGTGCCAGCTGTGCAGCGGGACAGGGGACAGGTAGCAATCAGCCCCAGCATTTT.

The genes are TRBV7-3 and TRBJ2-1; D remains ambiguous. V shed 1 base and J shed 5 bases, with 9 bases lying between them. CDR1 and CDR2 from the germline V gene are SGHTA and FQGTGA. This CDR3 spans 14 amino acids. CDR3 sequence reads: CASSLMASDNEQFF. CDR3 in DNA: TGTGCCAGCAGCTTAATGGCGTCTGACAATGAGCAGTTCTTC.

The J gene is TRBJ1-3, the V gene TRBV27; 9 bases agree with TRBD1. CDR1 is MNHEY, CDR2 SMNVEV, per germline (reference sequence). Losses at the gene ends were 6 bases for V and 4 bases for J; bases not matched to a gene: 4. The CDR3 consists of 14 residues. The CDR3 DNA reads TGTGCCAGCAGAGCCGGGACAGGGGGAAACACCATATATTTT. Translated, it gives CASRAGTGGNTIYF.

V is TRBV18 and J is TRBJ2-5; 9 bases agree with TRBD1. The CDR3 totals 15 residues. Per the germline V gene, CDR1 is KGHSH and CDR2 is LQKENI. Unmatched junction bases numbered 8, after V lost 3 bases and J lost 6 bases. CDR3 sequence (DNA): TGTGCCAGCTCACCGTCTCGACAGGGGGTGAAGACCCAGTACTTC. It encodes CASSPSRQGVKTQYF. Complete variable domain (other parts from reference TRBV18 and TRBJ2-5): NAGVMQNPRHLVRRRGQEARLRCSPMKGHSHVYWYRQLPEEGLKFMVYLQKENIIDESGMPKERFSAEFPKEGPSILRIQQVVRGDSAAYFCASSPSRQGVKTQYFGPGTRLLVL.

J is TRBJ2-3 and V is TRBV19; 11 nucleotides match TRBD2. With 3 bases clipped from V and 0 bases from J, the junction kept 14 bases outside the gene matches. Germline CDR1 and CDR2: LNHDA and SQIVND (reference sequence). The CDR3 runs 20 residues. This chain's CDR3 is CASSISRVLAGASSTDTQYF. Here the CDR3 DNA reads TGTGCCAGTAGTATCTCCAGGGTACTAGCGGGGGCCTCTAGCACAGATACGCAGTATTTT.

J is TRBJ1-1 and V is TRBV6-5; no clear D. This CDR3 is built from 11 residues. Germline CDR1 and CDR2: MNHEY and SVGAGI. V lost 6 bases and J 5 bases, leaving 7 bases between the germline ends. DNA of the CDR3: TGTGCCAGCAGGGGCACGACTGAAGCTTTCTTT. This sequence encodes CASRGTTEAFF.

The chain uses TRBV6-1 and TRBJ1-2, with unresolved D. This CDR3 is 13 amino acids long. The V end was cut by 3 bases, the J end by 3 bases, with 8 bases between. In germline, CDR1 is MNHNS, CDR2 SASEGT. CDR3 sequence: CASSDQRDYGYTF. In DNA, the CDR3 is TGTGCCAGCAGTGACCAGAGAGACTATGGCTACACCTTC.

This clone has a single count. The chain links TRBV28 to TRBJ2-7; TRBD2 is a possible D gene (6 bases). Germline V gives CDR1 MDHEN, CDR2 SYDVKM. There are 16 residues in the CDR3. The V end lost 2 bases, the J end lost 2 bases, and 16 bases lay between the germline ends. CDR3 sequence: CASSLSRAAGPYEQYF. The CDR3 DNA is TGTGCCAGCAGTTTAAGTCGAGCGGCGGGACCCTACGAGCAGTACTTC.

CDR3: CASSPRASLGELFF. The DNA for the CDR3 is TGTGCCAGCAGCCCGAGAGCATCCTTGGGGGAGCTGTTTTTT. The chain joins TRBV7-2 to TRBJ2-2; no clear D. This CDR3 contains 14 residues. V lost 5 bases, J lost 8 bases, and 15 bases lay in between. CDR1 is SGHTA and CDR2 is FQGNSA in the germline V gene.

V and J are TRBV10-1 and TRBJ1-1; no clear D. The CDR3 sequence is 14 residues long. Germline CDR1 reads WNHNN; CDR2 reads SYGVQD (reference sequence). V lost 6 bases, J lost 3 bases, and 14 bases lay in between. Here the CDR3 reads CASRGKGYDTEAFF. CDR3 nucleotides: TGCGCCAGCAGGGGGAAGGGATACGACACTGAAGCTTTCTTT.

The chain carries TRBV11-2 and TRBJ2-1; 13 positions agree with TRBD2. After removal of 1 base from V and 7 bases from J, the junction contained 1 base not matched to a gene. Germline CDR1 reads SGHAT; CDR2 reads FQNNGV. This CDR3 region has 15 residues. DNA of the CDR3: TGTGCCAGCAGCTTAGTACTAGCGGGGGGGAATGAGCAGTTCTTC. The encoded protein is CASSLVLAGGNEQFF.

The CDR3 nucleotides read TGTGCCACCAGTGATTCAGGGAGAGCTTTCTTT. It codes for CATSDSGRAFF. The chain recombines TRBV24-1 with TRBJ1-1; TRBD1 is a possible D gene (5 bases). V was shortened by 2 bases and J by 10 bases, with 7 bases between the two germline ends. CDR3 size: 11 residues. Germline V gene lookup returns CDR1 KGHDR and CDR2 SFDVKD.

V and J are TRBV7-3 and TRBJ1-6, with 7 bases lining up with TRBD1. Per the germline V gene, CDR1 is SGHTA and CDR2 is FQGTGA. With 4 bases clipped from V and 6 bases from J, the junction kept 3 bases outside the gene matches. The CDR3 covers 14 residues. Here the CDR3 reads CASSSGQINSPLHF. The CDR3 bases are TGTGCCAGCAGCTCGGGACAGATTAATTCACCCCTCCACTTT.

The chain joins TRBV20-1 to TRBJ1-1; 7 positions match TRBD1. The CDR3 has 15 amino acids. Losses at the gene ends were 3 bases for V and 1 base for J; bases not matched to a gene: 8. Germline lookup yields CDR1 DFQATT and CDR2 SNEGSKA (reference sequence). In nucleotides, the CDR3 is TGCAGTGCTAGTAAATTGACAGGGCCGAACACTGAAGCTTTCTTT. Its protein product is CSASKLTGPNTEAFF.

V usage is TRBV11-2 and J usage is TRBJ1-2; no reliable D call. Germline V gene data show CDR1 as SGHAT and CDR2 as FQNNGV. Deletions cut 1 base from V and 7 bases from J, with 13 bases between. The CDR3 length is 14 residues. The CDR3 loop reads CASSLGSGNSGYTF. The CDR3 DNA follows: TGTGCCAGCAGCTTAGGATCGGGGAATAGTGGCTACACCTTC.

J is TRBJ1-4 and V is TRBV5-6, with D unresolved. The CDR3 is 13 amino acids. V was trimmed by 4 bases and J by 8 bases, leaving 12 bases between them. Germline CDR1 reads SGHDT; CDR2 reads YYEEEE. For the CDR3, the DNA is TGTGCCAGCAGCGTCTCCCAAGCAGAAAAACTGTTTTTT. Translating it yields CASSVSQAEKLFF. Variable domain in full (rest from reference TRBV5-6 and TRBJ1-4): DAGVTQSPTHLIKTRGQQVTLRCSPKSGHDTVSWYQQALGQGPQFIFQYYEEEERQRGNFPDRFSGHQFPNYSSELNVNALLLGDSALYLCASSVSQAEKLFFGSGTQLSVL.

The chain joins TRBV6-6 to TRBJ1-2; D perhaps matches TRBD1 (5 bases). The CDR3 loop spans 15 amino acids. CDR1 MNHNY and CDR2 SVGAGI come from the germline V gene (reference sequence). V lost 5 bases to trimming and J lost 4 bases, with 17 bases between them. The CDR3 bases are TGTGCCAGCAGTACGGAACCGGGACGCCGCTATGGCTACACCTTC. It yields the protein CASSTEPGRRYGYTF.

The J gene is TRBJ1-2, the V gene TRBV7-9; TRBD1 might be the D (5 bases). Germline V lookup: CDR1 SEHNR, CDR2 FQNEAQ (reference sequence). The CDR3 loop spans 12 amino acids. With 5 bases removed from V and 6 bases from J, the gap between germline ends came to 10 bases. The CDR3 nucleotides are TGTGCCAGCAGCCCGGGGCCAGATGGCTACACCTTC. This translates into CASSPGPDGYTF. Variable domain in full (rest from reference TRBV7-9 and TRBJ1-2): DTGVSQNPRHKITKRGQNVTFRCDPISEHNRLYWYRQTLGQGPEFLTYFQNEAQLEKSRLLSDRFSAERPKGSFSTLEIQRTEQGDSAMYLCASSPGPDGYTFGSGTRLTVV.

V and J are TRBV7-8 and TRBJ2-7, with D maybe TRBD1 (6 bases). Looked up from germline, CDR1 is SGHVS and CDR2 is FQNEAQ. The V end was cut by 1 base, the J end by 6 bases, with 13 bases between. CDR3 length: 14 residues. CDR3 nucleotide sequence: TGTGCCAGCAGCTTAGTGACAGGCGTTGGCGAGCAGTACTTC. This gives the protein CASSLVTGVGEQYF.

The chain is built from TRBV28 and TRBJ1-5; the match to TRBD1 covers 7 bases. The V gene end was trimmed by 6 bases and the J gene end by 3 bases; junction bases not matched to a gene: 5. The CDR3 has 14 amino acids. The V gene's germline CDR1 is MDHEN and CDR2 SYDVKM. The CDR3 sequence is CASSQGVDNQPQHF. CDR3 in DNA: TGTGCCAGCAGCCAGGGGGTAGACAATCAGCCCCAGCATTTT.

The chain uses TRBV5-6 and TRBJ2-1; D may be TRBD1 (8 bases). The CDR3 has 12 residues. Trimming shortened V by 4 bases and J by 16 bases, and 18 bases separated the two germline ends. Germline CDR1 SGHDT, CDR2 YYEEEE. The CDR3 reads CASSPRQGRVFF. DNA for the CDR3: TGTGCCAGCAGCCCTAGACAGGGGAGGGTTTTCTTC.

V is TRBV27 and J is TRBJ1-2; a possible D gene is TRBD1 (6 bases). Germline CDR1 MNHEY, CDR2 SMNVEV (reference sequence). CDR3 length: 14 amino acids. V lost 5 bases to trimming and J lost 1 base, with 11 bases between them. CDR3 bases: TGTGCCAGCAGTACCTTGGACAGTAACTATGGCTACACCTTC. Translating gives CASSTLDSNYGYTF.

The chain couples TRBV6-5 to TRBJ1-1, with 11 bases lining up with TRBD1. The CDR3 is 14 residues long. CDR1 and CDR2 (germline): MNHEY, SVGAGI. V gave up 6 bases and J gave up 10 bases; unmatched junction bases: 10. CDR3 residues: CASSGTGGLRAAFF. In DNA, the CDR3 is TGTGCCAGCAGCGGGACAGGGGGTCTTCGCGCAGCTTTCTTT.

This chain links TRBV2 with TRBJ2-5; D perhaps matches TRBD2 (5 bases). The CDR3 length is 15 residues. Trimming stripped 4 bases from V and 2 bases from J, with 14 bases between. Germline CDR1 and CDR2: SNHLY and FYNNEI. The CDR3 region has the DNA TGTGCCAGCAGTGTAATTGGAGGAAGACAAGAGACCCAGTACTTC. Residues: CASSVIGGRQETQYF.

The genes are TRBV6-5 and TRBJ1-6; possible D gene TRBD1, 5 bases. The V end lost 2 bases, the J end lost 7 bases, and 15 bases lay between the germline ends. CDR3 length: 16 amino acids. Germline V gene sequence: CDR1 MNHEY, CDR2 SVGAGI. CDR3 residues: CASSYRPGQLNSPLHF. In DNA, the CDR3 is TGTGCCAGCAGTTACCGTCCCGGACAACTAAATTCACCCCTCCACTTT.